The rows below give T cell receptor beta chains drawn from one sample of a study of cytomegalovirus exposure and HLA in healthy donors. Assay: immunoSEQ multiplex PCR; the TCRdb copy retains only in-frame clones and omits some. The data hold about 180,000 clones, with nearly 80% observed a single time. Input material: PBMCs. The receptors come from a man aged 35 to 55 in good health and CMV-seropositive. Both conserved end residues are part of each CDR3. The order of the fields is clone size, J gene, V gene, D gene, CDR3 DNA, CDR3 protein. A D gene is named only where the DNA matches it firmly. The listing skips clone size in some rows; elsewhere it reads once, few, many or a size class.

-,TRBJ1-5,TRBV28,-,TGTGCCAGCAGCCCCGCTAAGAATAATCAGCCCCAGCATTTT,CASSPAKNNQPQHF
-,TRBJ2-1,TRBV28,-,TGTGCCAGCAGTTTAGACAGCCCCAATGAGCAGTTCTTC,CASSLDSPNEQFF
few,TRBJ1-4,TRBV5-6,TRBD1,TGTGCCAGCAGCTTACAGGGGGCGCGGGAAAAACTGTTTTTT,CASSLQGAREKLFF
-,TRBJ2-1,TRBV10-1,-,TGCGCCAGCCGCCAGGATCTTTACAATGAGCAGTTCTTC,CASRQDLYNEQFF
-,TRBJ1-6,TRBV11-2,-,TGTGCCAGCAGCTTCGGGGGGACGGGTAATTCACCCCTCCACTTT,CASSFGGTGNSPLHF
-,TRBJ2-5,TRBV14,TRBD2,TGTGCCAGCAGCCCCCAGTCGGGACTATACCCTAAAGAGACCCAGTACTTC,CASSPQSGLYPKETQYF
few,TRBJ2-3,TRBV7-7,-,TGTGCCAGCAGCTTAGGCCCTGCGGGAGATACGCAGTATTTT,CASSLGPAGDTQYF
once,TRBJ1-1,TRBV6-5,TRBD1,TGTGCCAGCAGGACGTACAGGGGAGTGACTGAAGCTTTCTTT,CASRTYRGVTEAFF
-,TRBJ2-4,TRBV11-3,-,TGTGCCAGCAGCTTAGGACAGCCCCCGGACAGTCAGTACTTC,CASSLGQPPDSQYF
-,TRBJ2-1,TRBV5-1,TRBD2,TGCGCCAGCAGCTCGACTAGCGGGTCTTACAATGAGCAGTTCTTC,CASSSTSGSYNEQFF
-,TRBJ1-1,TRBV6-1,-,TGTGCCAGCACGGAGGTCCGGAACACTGAAGCTTTCTTT,CASTEVRNTEAFF
-,TRBJ2-5,TRBV25-1,TRBD1,TGTGCCAGCAGTGATGACAGGGGGGTAGAGACCCAGTACTTC,CASSDDRGVETQYF
-,TRBJ1-4,TRBV30,-,TGTGCCTGGAGTGCGACCGTTAAGGGGGAAAAACTGTTTTTT,CAWSATVKGEKLFF
few,TRBJ2-3,TRBV10-3,-,TGTGCCACCTCGGTGGGACTCCTCACAGATACGCAGTATTTT,CATSVGLLTDTQYF
-,TRBJ2-7,TRBV2,TRBD1,TGTGCCAGCAGCCGGGACAGGGAAGACGAGCAGTACTTC,CASSRDREDEQYF
-,TRBJ2-5,TRBV19,TRBD2,TGTGCCAGTAGTGTCACGACTAGCGCCGAGACCCAGTACTTC,CASSVTTSAETQYF
-,TRBJ1-5,TRBV7-2,TRBD1,TGTGCCAGCGCATGGGGACAGGGATTGAATCAGCCCCAGCATTTT,CASAWGQGLNQPQHF
-,TRBJ1-3,TRBV4-2,-,TGTGCCAGCAGCCAAGATTATGGCGGGGTGTCTGGAAACACCATATATTTT,CASSQDYGGVSGNTIYF
-,TRBJ2-7,TRBV5-1,TRBD2,TGCGCCAGCAGTTTGGATAGCGGGAGTATCTACGAGCAGTACTTC,CASSLDSGSIYEQYF
-,TRBJ1-1,TRBV19,TRBD1,TGTGCCAGTAGTATAGATCGAGACAGGGGGCGACCGTCTCGGGCTTTCTTT,CASSIDRDRGRPSRAFF
-,TRBJ2-3,TRBV9,-,TGTGCCAGCAGCGCCCATGGGGGGAGCACAGATACGCAGTATTTT,CASSAHGGSTDTQYF
few,TRBJ1-1,TRBV27,-,TGTGCCAGCATGAGGGGAGGGGGCACTGAAGCTTTCTTT,CASMRGGGTEAFF
-,TRBJ2-7,TRBV18,-,TGTGCCAGCTCACCAGGGGGCACAGGAAGCTCCTACGAGCAGTACTTC,CASSPGGTGSSYEQYF
-,TRBJ2-1,TRBV6-6,TRBD1,TGTGCCAGCAGCCCAGGGGGCGCGTTGAATGAGCAGTTCTTC,CASSPGGALNEQFF
-,TRBJ2-6,TRBV6-4,TRBD1,TGTGCCAGCAGGTCCCGGGACAGGAGTCCGGCTGGGGCCAACGTCCTGACTTTC,CASRSRDRSPAGANVLTF
-,TRBJ2-1,TRBV9,-,TGTGCCAGCAGCTTTAGCGGTGGGACCTACAATGAGCAGTTCTTC,CASSFSGGTYNEQFF
once,TRBJ2-5,TRBV7-9,-,TGTGCCAGCAGCTTTGAACAGGGCCCAGAGACCCAGTACTTC,CASSFEQGPETQYF
-,TRBJ1-4,TRBV11-3,TRBD1,TGTGCCAGCAGCCGAGCCGACCGGACAGGGGCTTCCGAAAAACTGTTTTTT,CASSRADRTGASEKLFF
-,TRBJ2-3,TRBV11-3,TRBD1,TGTGCCAGCAGCAAAGGACAGGCAGATACGCAGTATTTT,CASSKGQADTQYF
-,TRBJ2-5,TRBV30,TRBD1,TGTGCCTGGAGTACAGGGGGCACGGAGACCCAGTACTTC,CAWSTGGTETQYF
few,TRBJ2-4,TRBV6-6,TRBD1,TGTGCCAGCAGTAAGACTCGGACAGGTGAAAACATTCAGTACTTC,CASSKTRTGENIQYF
-,TRBJ1-2,TRBV27,TRBD1,TGTGCCAGCAGCAGGACAGGGGGTAACTATGGCTACACCTTC,CASSRTGGNYGYTF
few,TRBJ2-3,TRBV9,-,TGTGCCAGCAGCCCTCGGGGGTCTAGCACAGATACGCAGTATTTT,CASSPRGSSTDTQYF
-,TRBJ2-7,TRBV28,-,TGTGCCAGCAGTTTTGGCGGGTCCCGCTACGAGCAGTACTTC,CASSFGGSRYEQYF
-,TRBJ2-3,TRBV28,TRBD2,TGTGCCAGCGGACCTAGCGGGACAGATACGCAGTATTTT,CASGPSGTDTQYF
-,TRBJ2-7,TRBV11-2,-,TGTGCCAGCAGGCGGGGACAGTCACCGGGGATTGGGCGCTCCTACGAGCAGTACTTC,CASRRGQSPGIGRSYEQYF
-,TRBJ2-7,TRBV18,TRBD2,TGTGCCAGCTCACCATGGGAGGGAGCTGGAGAGCAGTACTTC,CASSPWEGAGEQYF
-,TRBJ2-3,TRBV5-8,TRBD2,TGTGCCAGCAGTACGAATTGGCTAGCGGAAACAGATACGCAGTATTTT,CASSTNWLAETDTQYF
-,TRBJ2-1,TRBV11-2,TRBD2,TGTGCCAGCAGCATAGGACTAGCCCATGAGCAGTTCTTC,CASSIGLAHEQFF
-,TRBJ2-1,TRBV6-5,-,TGTGCCAGCAGACCCGGTGACAAGTCCTACAATGAGCAGTTCTTC,CASRPGDKSYNEQFF
-,TRBJ2-3,TRBV6-5,TRBD2,TGTGCCAGCAGTTACACGGCGGGAGTGGGAGATACGCAGTATTTT,CASSYTAGVGDTQYF
-,TRBJ2-1,TRBV28,TRBD2,TGTGCCAGCAGTATCAGCGGGAGCAGCAATGAGCAGTTCTTC,CASSISGSSNEQFF
-,TRBJ2-3,TRBV6-6,-,TGTGCCAGCAGTTTCGGGGAAACGCAGTATTTT,CASSFGETQYF
-,TRBJ2-7,TRBV10-2,-,TGCGCCAGCAGTGACGTTTTAGGGACAACCATATCTTCCTACGAGCAGTACTTC,CASSDVLGTTISSYEQYF
few,TRBJ1-2,TRBV2,-,TGTGCCAGCAGTGAGGGGGGGCGCAACTATGGCTACACCTTC,CASSEGGRNYGYTF
-,TRBJ2-7,TRBV7-3,TRBD2,TGTGCCAGCAGCTCGACTAGCGGGTTCGAGCAGTACTTC,CASSSTSGFEQYF
-,TRBJ2-7,TRBV4-2,-,TGTGCCAGCAGCCAAGTGGGACAAGTTTTCGAGCAGTACTTC,CASSQVGQVFEQYF
-,TRBJ2-1,TRBV7-9,TRBD2,TGTGCCAGCAGCTTATTGAGCGGGAGTCCTAATGAGCAGTTCTTC,CASSLLSGSPNEQFF
-,TRBJ1-2,TRBV29-1,TRBD1,TGCAGCGGCGGGGAGGCCAGGGGGCCATATGGCTACACCTTC,CSGGEARGPYGYTF
once,TRBJ2-5,TRBV6-9,TRBD2,TGTGCCAGCAGTTCGGGACTAGCGGGATCGGAGACCCAGTACTTC,CASSSGLAGSETQYF
few,TRBJ2-1,TRBV9,TRBD2,TGTGCCAGCAGCGGTAGCGGGGGAAGCTCCTACAATGAGCAGTTCTTC,CASSGSGGSSYNEQFF
-,TRBJ2-6,TRBV5-1,TRBD1,TGCGCCAGCGCGCCCTCCGGGACAGGGGGCTCTGGGGCCAACGTCCTGACTTTC,CASAPSGTGGSGANVLTF
few,TRBJ2-4,TRBV9,TRBD2,TGTGCCAGCAGCCCCCAAAGAGGACTAGCCCATCGCGGCATTCAGTACTTC,CASSPQRGLAHRGIQYF
-,TRBJ2-5,TRBV10-3,-,TGTGCCATCAGTGATCTCGGTGGTGGTTTGCAAGAGACCCAGTACTTC,CAISDLGGGLQETQYF
-,TRBJ2-3,TRBV2,-,TGTGCCAGCAGTGAAGGAATTGGCCCAGATACGCAGTATTTT,CASSEGIGPDTQYF
-,TRBJ2-7,TRBV15,-,TGTGCCACCAGCCCTTCCGGCGGGGACAGCTCCTACGAGCAGTACTTC,CATSPSGGDSSYEQYF
-,TRBJ2-3,TRBV18,-,TGTGCCAGCTCACCGCGCTCCAGGGGACCAGATACGCAGTATTTT,CASSPRSRGPDTQYF
few,TRBJ1-3,TRBV2,-,TGTGCCAGCAACTCCGGGGATAGGGCCTCTGGAAACACCATATATTTT,CASNSGDRASGNTIYF
-,TRBJ1-1,TRBV19,-,TGTGCCAGTAGTATATTCCCGGGCACTGAAGCTTTCTTT,CASSIFPGTEAFF
-,TRBJ1-4,TRBV5-1,TRBD1,TGCGCCAGCACCGGGACAGGGGACGAAAAACTGTTTTTT,CASTGTGDEKLFF